The 17 T cell receptor beta chains below all came from one sample that was sequenced in a study of blood T cell repertoires in COVID-19. Some clones are missing from TCRdb's copy, which holds only in-frame ones; the method was immunoSEQ multiplex PCR. This table holds about 160,000 clones, about 85% found once. The sample comprised peripheral blood. All receptors derive from a woman aged 55-75 years with active or convalescent COVID-19.

The chain is built from TRBV6-2 or TRBV6-3 and TRBJ2-7; 8 bases are shared with TRBD1. This CDR3 region has 15 residues. The trim removed 2 bases at V and 3 bases at J, leaving 6 bases unmatched. Germline CDR1 is MNHEY and CDR2 is SVGEGT. CDR3 coding DNA: TGTGCCAGCAGTTACGAACAGGGGGAAGTCTACGAGCAGTACTTC. Translation: CASSYEQGEVYEQYF.

This chain uses TRBV10-3 with TRBJ2-3; the match to TRBD2 covers 7 bases. Germline V CDR1 and CDR2: ENHRY, SYGVKD. After removal of 11 bases from V and 6 bases from J, the junction contained 11 bases not matched to a gene. The CDR3 extends over 13 amino acids. The CDR3: CALGGDAGDTQYF. In DNA form, the CDR3 reads TGTGCCCTGGGGGGGGACGCAGGGGATACGCAGTATTTT.

This clone was seen just once. The gene calls are TRBV4-3 and TRBJ2-7; TRBD2 matches 9 bases. The CDR3 loop spans 14 amino acids. After removal of 4 bases from V and 3 bases from J, the junction contained 4 bases not matched to a gene. Germline CDR1 reads LGHNA; CDR2 reads YSLEER. In DNA form, the CDR3 reads TGCGCCAGCAGCCTCGGACTAGCGTTCTACGAGCAGTACTTC. This sequence encodes CASSLGLAFYEQYF.

The chain has TRBV18 and TRBJ1-2; no reliable D call. Between the trimmed V and J ends, which lost 0 bases and 10 bases, there was a span of 15 bases. The CDR3 extends over 14 amino acids. Germline CDR1 KGHSH, CDR2 LQKENI. CDR3: CASSPPGELGPYTF. The CDR3 DNA follows: TGTGCCAGCTCACCACCGGGAGAACTTGGACCCTACACCTTC.

The CDR3 DNA follows: TGTGCCAGCAGCTTAGGGGGGGATCTCTCCTACAATGAGCAGTTCTTC. Encoded protein: CASSLGGDLSYNEQFF. V is TRBV11-2 and J is TRBJ2-1; TRBD2 might be the D (6 bases). The CDR3 has 16 amino acids. Germline values: CDR1 SGHAT, CDR2 FQNNGV. V was shortened by 1 base and J by 0 bases, with 10 bases between the two germline ends.

The chain recombines TRBV18 with TRBJ2-7; D remains ambiguous. Germline-derived CDR1 and CDR2 are KGHSH and LQKENI. The CDR3 extends over 11 amino acids. Trimming removed 3 bases at V and 3 bases at J, with 3 bases between. The CDR3 DNA reads TGTGCCAGCTCACCCCTCTACGAGCAGTACTTC. This translates into CASSPLYEQYF.

The J gene is TRBJ2-1, the V gene TRBV9, with 7 positions matching TRBD2. V lost 1 base to trimming and J lost 9 bases; unmatched junction nucleotides: 7. Germline V gene data show CDR1 as SGDLS and CDR2 as YYNGEE. This CDR3 is built from 14 residues. The CDR3 DNA reads TGTGCCAGCAGCGTAAAGCCCTCGGGGGGTGAGCAGTTCTTC. Its translation is CASSVKPSGGEQFF.

The chain recombines TRBV7-2 with TRBJ2-5, with TRBD2 as a possible D gene (6 bases). CDR3 size: 14 residues. Germline lookup yields CDR1 SGHTA and CDR2 FQGNSA. The ends were cut back, 5 bases at V and 2 bases at J, with 12 bases in the middle. The CDR3 sequence is CASSPRTIQETQYF. For the CDR3, the DNA is TGTGCCAGCAGCCCGCGGACTATACAAGAGACCCAGTACTTC.

The genes are TRBV19 and TRBJ1-4; the D is unclear. Per germline, CDR1 LNHDA and CDR2 SQIVND (reference sequence). The CDR3 has 14 residues. Trimming took 3 bases from V and 7 from J, leaving 12 bases between them. Here the CDR3 reads CASSILTGTEKLFF. CDR3 DNA: TGTGCCAGTAGTATCCTTACGGGAACTGAAAAACTGTTTTTT. Based on the CDR3 plus reference TRBV19 and TRBJ1-4, the full variable domain is DGGITQSPKYLFRKEGQNVTLSCEQNLNHDAMYWYRQDPGQGLRLIYYSQIVNDFQKGDIAEGYSVSREKKESFPLTVTSAQKNPTAFYLCASSILTGTEKLFFGSGTQLSVL.

This rearrangement joins TRBV7-2 to TRBJ2-6; the match to TRBD1 covers 12 bases. J gave up 3 bases and V 1 base, and 1 base lay outside the gene matches. CDR3 size: 17 residues. Per the germline V gene, CDR1 is SGHTA and CDR2 is FQGNSA. This chain's CDR3 is CASSLGDRGLGANVLTF. CDR3 nucleotides: TGTGCCAGCAGCTTAGGGGACAGGGGGCTTGGGGCCAACGTCCTGACTTTC.

V is TRBV4-1 and J is TRBJ2-6, with 7 bases matching TRBD2. J was trimmed by 1 base and V by 1 base; bases with no gene match: 7. This CDR3 comprises 18 residues. Germline CDR1 reads MGHRA; CDR2 reads YSYEKL. The CDR3 is CASSQVSSGGSGANVLTF. DNA of the CDR3: TGCGCCAGCAGCCAAGTGTCTAGCGGTGGATCTGGGGCCAACGTCCTGACTTTC.

For the CDR3, the DNA is TGTGCCAGCAGCAAGGACAGCGATCAGCCCCAGCATTTT. This encodes CASSKDSDQPQHF. The genes are TRBV7-8 and TRBJ1-5; D perhaps matches TRBD1 (6 bases). The CDR3 runs to 13 residues. V shed 5 bases and J shed 5 bases, with 10 bases lying between them. In germline, CDR1 is SGHVS, CDR2 FQNEAQ.

This chain links TRBV10-3 with TRBJ1-2, with D uncertain. Germline-derived CDR1 and CDR2 are ENHRY and SYGVKD. CDR3 length equals 14 residues. V lost 6 bases to trimming and J lost 8 bases, with 19 bases between them. CDR3 coding DNA: TGTGCCATCAGAAACGCGGTGACTAAGGAGGGCTACACCTTC. Translating gives CAIRNAVTKEGYTF.

This chain links TRBV6-6 with TRBJ2-5, with D possibly matching TRBD2 (5 bases). Germline CDR1 reads MNHNY; CDR2 reads SVGAGI (reference sequence). Deletions cut 0 bases from V and 1 base from J, with 12 bases between. The CDR3 sequence is 16 residues long. In nucleotides, the CDR3 is TGTGCCAGCAGTTACTCGACCTCCGCGGGCCAAGAGACCCAGTACTTC. As protein: CASSYSTSAGQETQYF.

The V and J genes are TRBV7-2 and TRBJ1-5; unclear D gene. CDR3 length: 14 residues. Germline V gives CDR1 SGHTA, CDR2 FQGNSA. V was cut by 2 bases and J by 3 bases, with 8 bases left in between. The CDR3 DNA is TGTGCCAGCAGCTTAAGTACAGCCAATCAGCCCCAGCATTTT. Amino acids: CASSLSTANQPQHF.

Notes on this clone: The same CDR3 arises from other DNA sequences in this sample as well. V usage is TRBV20-1 and J usage is TRBJ1-2, with D unclear. The V end was cut by 3 bases, the J end by 1 base, with 3 bases between. Germline V gene lookup returns CDR1 DFQATT and CDR2 SNEGSKA (reference sequence). The CDR3 sequence is 11 residues long. This CDR3 is CSASVNYGYTF. The CDR3 DNA reads as TGCAGTGCTAGCGTTAACTATGGCTACACCTTC.

The chain couples TRBV11-1 to TRBJ1-1, with 10 bases aligning to TRBD1. Germline-derived CDR1 and CDR2 are SGHAT and FQDESV (reference sequence). The length of the CDR3 is 14 residues. The junction had 5 bases not matched to a gene; V was cut back by 5 bases and J by 5 bases. The CDR3 DNA reads as TGTGCCAGCAGCACCGGACAGGGGGTTACTGAAGCTTTCTTT. It codes for CASSTGQGVTEAFF.